What follows are 20 T cell receptor beta chains derived from one specimen sequenced in a study of T cell changes during pregnancy in multiple sclerosis. Profiled with immunoSEQ multiplex PCR; TCRdb holds only in-frame clones, not every one. The data contain 18,000 or so clones, approximately 90% of them seen just once; the ten biggest clones take up about 1.3%. The sequenced sample was CD4+ T cells from peripheral blood mononuclear cells, obtained in the first trimester of pregnancy. The receptors shown here come from a female donor in good health, enrolled as a control in a pregnancy study.

The V gene is TRBV11-3, the J gene TRBJ1-1; TRBD1 aligns across 10 bases. Germline V lookup: CDR1 SGHNT, CDR2 YENEEA. This CDR3 has 11 residues. V lost 5 bases to trimming and J lost 11 bases; unmatched junction nucleotides: 2. The CDR3 protein is CASSPGQGAFF. In DNA form, the CDR3 reads TGTGCCAGCAGCCCGGGACAGGGGGCTTTCTTT.

The V and J genes are TRBV30 and TRBJ1-5, with 8 positions matching TRBD1. Trimming cost V 5 bases and J 4 bases; bases outside gene matches: 7. The CDR3 covers 14 residues. Germline V lookup: CDR1 GTSNPN, CDR2 SVGIG (reference sequence). The CDR3 region has the DNA TGTGCCTGGCGACAGGGGACGGGGAATCAGCCCCAGCATTTT. Its protein product is CAWRQGTGNQPQHF. Variable domain in full (rest from reference TRBV30 and TRBJ1-5): SQTIHQWPATLVQPVGSPLSLECTVEGTSNPNLYWYRQAAGRGLQLLFYSVGIGQISSEVPQNLSASRPQDRQFILSSKKLLLSDSGFYLCAWRQGTGNQPQHFGDGTRLSIL.

The chain uses TRBV6-1 and TRBJ2-7; D gene uncertain. The CDR3 spans 11 residues. CDR1 is MNHNS and CDR2 is SASEGT in the germline V gene. The V and J ends lost 7 bases and 7 bases respectively, with 11 bases between them. In nucleotides, the CDR3 is TGTGCCAGCACTCTCCACCGGGAGCAGTACTTC. Its protein product is CASTLHREQYF.

The chain recombines TRBV18 with TRBJ2-7; 7 bases match TRBD1. This CDR3 spans 15 amino acids. Germline assignment: CDR1 KGHSH and CDR2 LQKENI. V was pared by 3 bases and J by 1 base, with 6 bases of the junction left unmatched. Here the CDR3 reads CASSPSGQTSYEQYF. The DNA for the CDR3 is TGTGCCAGCTCACCTTCGGGACAGACTTCCTACGAGCAGTACTTC.

This rearrangement joins TRBV21-1 to TRBJ2-5; TRBD2, as called in the table, went unchecked against the DNA. TRBV21-1 is a pseudogene. The CDR3 spans 20 residues. The CDR3 nucleotides are TGTGCCAGCAGCAAAGAGATAAGGGTCACCGGGACTAGTCTCCAAGAGACCCAGTACTTC. Amino acids: CASSKEIRVTGTSLQETQYF.

The chain links TRBV6-1 to TRBJ1-5; possible D gene TRBD1, 5 bases. This CDR3 contains 12 residues. CDR1 is MNHNS and CDR2 is SASEGT in the germline V gene. Trimming cost V 3 bases and J 9 bases, with 9 bases left between them. In DNA, the CDR3 is TGTGCCAGCAGTGATTGGGGGGGGCCCCAGCATTTT. This encodes CASSDWGGPQHF.

V usage is TRBV5-1 and J usage is TRBJ2-7; TRBD2 matches at 13 bases. CDR1 and CDR2 from the germline V gene are SGHRS and YFSETQ. The CDR3 loop spans 16 amino acids. Unmatched junction bases numbered 8, after V lost 4 bases and J lost 4 bases. CDR3: CASSPRGTSGTYEQYF. CDR3 DNA sequence: TGCGCCAGCAGCCCCAGGGGGACTAGCGGGACATACGAGCAGTACTTC.

The table lists this clone with a count of one. This chain joins TRBV10-2 and TRBJ1-5; D remains unclear. Germline V gene data show CDR1 as WSHSY and CDR2 as SAAADI. This CDR3 has 13 residues. With 4 bases removed from V and 6 bases from J, the gap between germline ends came to 10 bases. This CDR3 reads CASSVAGGQPQHF. CDR3 nucleotide sequence: TGCGCCAGCAGTGTAGCGGGAGGTCAGCCCCAGCATTTT.

The chain has TRBV2 and TRBJ2-2; 8 bases are shared with TRBD1. Germline CDR1 SNHLY, CDR2 FYNNEI. With 9 bases clipped from V and 6 bases from J, the junction kept 12 bases outside the gene matches. CDR3 length: 15 residues. CDR3 sequence reads: CASSEDRVESGELFF. CDR3 DNA: TGTGCCAGTTCCGAGGACAGGGTGGAATCCGGGGAGCTGTTTTTT. The whole variable domain, remainder taken from reference TRBV2 and TRBJ2-2, is EPEVTQTPSHQVTQMGQEVILRCVPISNHLYFYWYRQILGQKVEFLVSFYNNEISEKSEIFDDQFSVERPDGSNFTLKIRSTKLEDSAMYFCASSEDRVESGELFFGEGSRLTVL.

The gene calls are TRBV11-3 and TRBJ1-1; possibly TRBD1 for D (6 bases). The V end lost 6 bases, the J end lost 2 bases, and 13 bases lay between the germline ends. CDR3 length equals 14 residues. Germline CDR1 SGHNT, CDR2 YENEEA. The CDR3 here is CASRGPQGNTEAFF. The DNA for the CDR3 is TGTGCCAGCAGGGGCCCACAGGGTAACACTGAAGCTTTCTTT.

Only one count was recorded for this clone. The chain has TRBV10-3 and TRBJ1-6; D gene ambiguous. This CDR3 has 12 amino acids. Germline CDR1 and CDR2: ENHRY and SYGVKD. Trimming left V 3 bases short and J 8 bases short, with 5 bases between. The CDR3 spells CAISEADSPLHF. DNA of the CDR3: TGTGCCATCAGTGAAGCGGATTCACCCCTCCACTTT.

This sequence joins TRBV5-1 and TRBJ2-5, with 11 bases aligning to TRBD2. The CDR3 has 15 amino acids. Germline V lookup: CDR1 SGHRS, CDR2 YFSETQ. The CDR3 sequence: CGCTVSGGAEETQYF. CDR3 sequence (DNA): TGCGGCTGCACGGTTAGCGGGGGGGCCGAGGAGACCCAGTACTTC.

V gene TRBV4-1 combines with J gene TRBJ1-3; 8 nucleotides match TRBD1. Germline V lookup: CDR1 MGHRA, CDR2 YSYEKL. The CDR3 loop spans 19 amino acids. The trim removed 2 bases at V and 2 bases at J, leaving 14 bases unmatched. CDR3 nucleotide sequence: TGCGCCAGCAGCCAACGTCCTACCTGGTTGGGACAGGCTGGAAACACCATATATTTT. Encoded protein: CASSQRPTWLGQAGNTIYF.

V is TRBV5-5 and J is TRBJ1-1, with D maybe TRBD1 (6 bases). Germline CDR1 is SGHKS and CDR2 is YYEKEE (reference sequence). Trimming left V 4 bases short and J 6 bases short, with 16 bases between. The CDR3 length is 14 residues. The CDR3 reads CASSGGGGRAEAFF. CDR3 DNA sequence: TGTGCCAGCAGCGGGGGAGGGGGGCGAGCTGAAGCTTTCTTT.

The chain carries TRBV13 and TRBJ1-1; D perhaps matches TRBD1 (6 bases). CDR3 length: 15 residues. CDR1 PRHDT and CDR2 FYEKMQ come from the germline V gene (reference sequence). V lost 1 base, J lost 5 bases, and 14 bases lay in between. CDR3 residues: CASSLVQGGLTEAFF. In DNA, the CDR3 is TGTGCCAGCAGCTTAGTACAGGGAGGGCTAACTGAAGCTTTCTTT.

J is TRBJ2-1 and V is TRBV18; tentatively, D is TRBD2 (6 bases). The CDR3 is 14 residues long. The V gene lost 3 bases and the J gene lost 7 bases, with 13 bases spanning the gap. Per germline, CDR1 KGHSH and CDR2 LQKENI. The CDR3 protein is CASSPAGPGNEQFF. The CDR3 DNA follows: TGTGCCAGCTCACCGGCGGGACCTGGGAATGAGCAGTTCTTC.

The chain employs TRBV10-1 and TRBJ2-7; no clear D gene. This CDR3 is built from 13 residues. CDR1 WNHNN and CDR2 SYGVQD come from the germline V gene (reference sequence). Trimming left V 9 bases short and J 6 bases short, with 18 bases between. The chain's CDR3 is CARILTLLREQYF. CDR3 sequence (DNA): TGCGCCAGGATACTAACTTTGTTACGCGAGCAGTACTTC.

This chain joins TRBV13 and TRBJ2-1, with TRBD2 matching 10 bases. The CDR3 covers 17 residues. Germline-derived CDR1 and CDR2 are PRHDT and FYEKMQ (reference sequence). Unmatched junction bases numbered 16, after V lost 7 bases and J lost 7 bases. The CDR3 is CASTDFSSGSRGNEQFF. CDR3 sequence (DNA): TGTGCCAGCACCGATTTCTCTAGCGGGAGTAGAGGTAATGAGCAGTTCTTC. The whole variable domain, filled in from reference TRBV13 and TRBJ2-1, reads AAGVIQSPRHLIKEKRETATLKCYPIPRHDTVYWYQQGPGQDPQFLISFYEKMQSDKGSIPDRFSAQQFSDYHSELNMSSLELGDSALYFCASTDFSSGSRGNEQFFGPGTRLTVL.

This clone was seen only a few times. The chain combines TRBV7-8 with TRBJ1-2, with 7 bases lining up with TRBD1. CDR3 length equals 14 residues. V shed 1 base, J shed 4 bases, and the junction held 3 bases outside the gene matches. CDR1 and CDR2 from the germline V gene are SGHVS and FQNEAQ. The CDR3 loop reads CASSLDAGGYGYTF. The CDR3 DNA follows: TGTGCCAGCAGCTTAGATGCAGGGGGCTATGGCTACACCTTC.

The chain joins TRBV4-3 to TRBJ2-1; no definite D call. V was trimmed by 2 bases and J by 6 bases, leaving 14 bases between them. From germline, CDR1 is LGHNA and CDR2 YSLEER. This CDR3 spans 15 amino acids. CDR3 DNA: TGCGCCAGCAGCCAAACGGTGTCCCTCCCCAATGAGCAGTTCTTC. This sequence encodes CASSQTVSLPNEQFF.